A single TCR beta chain is shown here with its context. The source of the sample is a study of T-cell memory formation after mild COVID-19. Study details: The TCR clusters were mostly specific to one donor.

The TCR alpha and TCR beta cDNA libraries, bearing sample barcodes and UMIs, were generated by 5'RACE using constant-segment primers. Using its own MiXCR run on the 5' RACE reads, TCRdb lists one record per CDR3 protein. Among 170,000 or so distinct CDR3 sequences, about 28% were seen once, and the ten largest hold more than 10%. Trimming removed 5 bases at V and 4 bases at J, with 9 bases between. The CDR3 totals 12 residues. Germline assignment: CDR1 MNHNY and CDR2 SVGAGI (reference sequence). Sequencing input: PBMCs or a T cell subset sorted from them (not recorded which). This receptor was taken from an adult woman who had mild COVID-19 (a few samples of this study predate the infection). Cell type and time point are not known. The chain couples TRBV6-6 to TRBJ2-7; perhaps TRBD2 as D (6 bases). CDR3 nucleotide sequence: TGTGCCAGCAGTGCGGGAATGTACGAGCAGTACTTC. This gives the protein CASSAGMYEQYF.